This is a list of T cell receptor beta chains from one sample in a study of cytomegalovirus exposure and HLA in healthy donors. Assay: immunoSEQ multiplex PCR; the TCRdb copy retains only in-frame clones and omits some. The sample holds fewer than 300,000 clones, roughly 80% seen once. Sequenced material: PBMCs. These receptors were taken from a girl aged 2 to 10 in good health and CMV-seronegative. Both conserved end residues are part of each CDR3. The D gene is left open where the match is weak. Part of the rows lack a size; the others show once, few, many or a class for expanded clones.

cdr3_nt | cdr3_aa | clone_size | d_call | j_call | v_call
TGTGCCAGCAGCCGGGGGGGCCCCCCATCCAACGAGCAGTACTTC | CASSRGGPPSNEQYF | . | TRBD2 | TRBJ2-7 | TRBV6-5
TGTGCCAGCAACCCGCTAGCGGGAGGCGCTACGCAGTATTTT | CASNPLAGGATQYF | . | TRBD2 | TRBJ2-3 | TRBV28
TGTGCCAGCAGCTTCGGCGCGGGGGGGCTTGAGCAGTTCTTC | CASSFGAGGLEQFF | . | TRBD2 | TRBJ2-1 | TRBV7-2
TGTGCCAGCAGCCTAGTGGACAGGTATTATTCACCCCTCCACTTT | CASSLVDRYYSPLHF | . | TRBD1 | TRBJ1-6 | TRBV28
TGTGCCAGCAGCTCCTGGGCGAGCAATCAGCCCCAGCATTTT | CASSSWASNQPQHF | . | . | TRBJ1-5 | TRBV5-1
TGTGCCAGCAGTTACGGAGAGACCCAGTACTTC | CASSYGETQYF | . | . | TRBJ2-5 | TRBV6-1
TGTGCCAGCGCGGGTGCGGCGGGAACCTACGAGCAGTACTTC | CASAGAAGTYEQYF | . | . | TRBJ2-7 | TRBV6-5
TGTGCCAGCAGTGAACATCCTGAGCCTGGTGAAGCTTTCTTT | CASSEHPEPGEAFF | . | . | TRBJ1-1 | TRBV25-1
TGCGCCAGCAGCTTGGGGGGGGGCGAGAGAAAACTGTTTTTT | CASSLGGGERKLFF | few | . | TRBJ1-4 | TRBV5-1
TGTGCCAGTAGTGATAGAGGGGGGGGGCTTAAAAGTTATCAGCCCCAGCATTTT | CASSDRGGGLKSYQPQHF | once | . | TRBJ1-5 | TRBV19
TGTGCCAGCAGCTTCGTGGGGGGACCGACCTACGAGCAGTACTTC | CASSFVGGPTYEQYF | . | . | TRBJ2-7 | TRBV5-4
TGTGCCAGCTCACCATCGGTACAGGGGAATGAGCAGTTCTTC | CASSPSVQGNEQFF | . | TRBD1 | TRBJ2-1 | TRBV18
TGCAGCGTTCCCACAGGGGGGTACCAAGAGACCCAGTACTTC | CSVPTGGYQETQYF | . | TRBD1 | TRBJ2-5 | TRBV29-1
TGCAGCGTTGAGTTAATCAGGGTGAGCTATGGCTACACCTTC | CSVELIRVSYGYTF | . | . | TRBJ1-2 | TRBV29-1
TGTGCCAGTGTCACGTCCGGGACAGGTTACAATGAGCAGTTCTTC | CASVTSGTGYNEQFF | once | TRBD1 | TRBJ2-1 | TRBV19
TGTGCAAGTCGCTTATCTTACAGGGGGCAAGGCAATCAGCCCCAGCATTTT | CASRLSYRGQGNQPQHF | . | . | TRBJ1-5 | TRBV12-2
TGTGCCAGCAGCCTCGCGCCCACCGGGACAGTATTCACTGAAGCTTTCTTT | CASSLAPTGTVFTEAFF | . | TRBD1 | TRBJ1-1 | TRBV4-2
TGCGCCAGCAGCTTTGAGAGAAGAAACACTGAAGCTTTCTTT | CASSFERRNTEAFF | . | . | TRBJ1-1 | TRBV5-1
TGTGCCATGAAACAGGGTAATGGAAACACCATATATTTT | CAMKQGNGNTIYF | . | . | TRBJ1-3 | TRBV10-3
TGCGCCAGCAGCCAAGAGGCGGGGCGCACAGATACGCAGTATTTT | CASSQEAGRTDTQYF | . | . | TRBJ2-3 | TRBV4-1
TGTGCCAGCAGTTTCCTTGTCGTCCGGGAGATCCTTCTCACCCGGGGGTCTGGAAACACCATATATTTT | CASSFLVVREILLTRGSGNTIYF | . | . | TRBJ1-3 | TRBV28
TGTGCCAGTAGTATGTTTAGCGGGAGCAACGAGCAGTACTTC | CASSMFSGSNEQYF | few | TRBD2 | TRBJ2-7 | TRBV19
TGTGCCAGCAGCAAAGACAGGGGGCCTTATGAAGCTTTCTTT | CASSKDRGPYEAFF | . | TRBD1 | TRBJ1-1 | TRBV6-6
TGTGCCAGCAGCTTGGGACTAGCGGAGACCCAGTACTTC | CASSLGLAETQYF | . | TRBD2 | TRBJ2-5 | TRBV13
TGTGCCAGCAGATCGGAGGGAGTCTACGAGCAGTACTTC | CASRSEGVYEQYF | . | . | TRBJ2-7 | TRBV5-5
TGTGCCACTGGAGAGGGGGCCCCTCGAGGCTACACCTTC | CATGEGAPRGYTF | . | TRBD1 | TRBJ1-2 | TRBV2
TGTGCCACCAGGGGGCGTGACGAGCAGTACTTC | CATRGRDEQYF | . | TRBD1 | TRBJ2-7 | TRBV2
TGTGCCAGCGGGTTACCGGGACTAGAAGTTTCAGATACGCAGTATTTT | CASGLPGLEVSDTQYF | . | TRBD2 | TRBJ2-3 | TRBV2
TGTGCCAGCAGTGGATCTAGCGCCTACGAGCAGTACTTC | CASSGSSAYEQYF | . | . | TRBJ2-7 | TRBV6-1
TGTGCCAGCAGTGAAAGGCTAGCGGGGGGCAAAGAGACCCAGTACTTC | CASSERLAGGKETQYF | . | TRBD2 | TRBJ2-5 | TRBV2
TGTGCCAGCAGCAAAGCTGAGGGAGGGAGGAATGAAAAACTGTTTTTT | CASSKAEGGRNEKLFF | once | . | TRBJ1-4 | TRBV7-2
TGTGCCAGCAGCTTGGATGACAGTTCATTTGGCATTCAGTACTTC | CASSLDDSSFGIQYF | . | . | TRBJ2-4 | TRBV5-6
TGTGCCAGCGGAACCCAGATTCGGGGTCCTTCCAATCAGCCCCAGCATTTT | CASGTQIRGPSNQPQHF | . | . | TRBJ1-5 | TRBV2
TGTGCCAGCAGAAGGACGGACAGAACTAACTATGGCTACACCTTC | CASRRTDRTNYGYTF | . | . | TRBJ1-2 | TRBV6-5
TGTGCCAGTAGTATAGGGGGGCTAGCGGGAGTAGGGGGCTCCTACAATGAGCAGTTCTTC | CASSIGGLAGVGGSYNEQFF | . | TRBD2 | TRBJ2-1 | TRBV19
TGTGCCAGCAGCAAAGGACTAGCGGGAGGTAACGAGCAGTACTTC | CASSKGLAGGNEQYF | . | TRBD2 | TRBJ2-7 | TRBV5-6
TGTGCCAGCAACCTGCGACAGGGGGGAGCTAATTCACCCCTCCACTTT | CASNLRQGGANSPLHF | . | TRBD1 | TRBJ1-6 | TRBV7-2
TGTGCCAGCAGTTTACGGGACAGGCATCATTCACCCCTCCACTTT | CASSLRDRHHSPLHF | few | TRBD1 | TRBJ1-6 | TRBV27
TGTGCCAGCAGTTACAATTCGGGCTATGGCTACACCTTC | CASSYNSGYGYTF | . | . | TRBJ1-2 | TRBV6-5